Sequencing of this TCR beta chain was carried out in a study of blood T cell repertoires in COVID-19. This CDR3 has 15 residues. V gave up 0 bases and J gave up 0 bases, with 7 bases separating them. Germline V lookup: CDR1 SGHRS, CDR2 YFSETQ. The table came from immunoSEQ multiplex PCR; TCRdb's copy has only in-frame clones and leaves some out. The repertoire holds around 700,000 clones, approximately 90% seen once, with roughly 0.25% in the top ten. This rearrangement joins TRBV5-1 to TRBJ1-3; a weak D match, TRBD1 (6 bases). The source is a woman younger than 30 with acute or convalescent COVID-19. Sequencing input: peripheral blood. CDR3 nucleotide sequence: TGCGCCAGCAGCTTGGACAGGGCCTCTGGAAACACCATATATTTT. It is translated as CASSLDRASGNTIYF.